A selection of T cell receptor beta chains follows, all from one sample in a study of blood T cell repertoires in COVID-19. Method: immunoSEQ multiplex PCR; TCRdb's copy keeps in-frame clones and lacks some. The sample lists roughly 150,000 clones, about 80% occurring once. The sequenced sample was peripheral blood. All receptors derive from a man in his sixties with acute or convalescent COVID-19. Both conserved end residues are part of each CDR3. The D gene is left open where the match is weak. Size tells how often a clone was seen (once, few, many) or the class of an expanded clone, and some rows leave it out.

D	length	V	J	size	DNA	CDR3
NA	17	TRBV4-2	TRBJ2-3	NA	TGTGCCAGCAGCCAAGGCGGGGTGGGGGGTAGCACAGATACGCAGTATTTT	CASSQGGVGGSTDTQYF
NA	15	TRBV6-1	TRBJ2-1	NA	TGTGCCAGCAGTGACCAGGGTTCTGGTAGGAATGAGCAGTTCTTC	CASSDQGSGRNEQFF
NA	14	TRBV12-5	TRBJ2-3	NA	TGTGCTAGTGAAGGGACGGGGGGCACAGATACGCAGTATTTT	CASEGTGGTDTQYF
NA	17	TRBV24-1	TRBJ2-1	NA	TGTGCCACCAGTGCTCACTCTAGCGTTAGGACCTACAATGAGCAGTTCTTC	CATSAHSSVRTYNEQFF
TRBD2	17	TRBV5-6	TRBJ2-1	NA	TGTGCCAGCAGCTTGGCCAGGAATGGACGTCGCGGGAGCGAGCAGTTCTTC	CASSLARNGRRGSEQFF
TRBD1	14	TRBV6-2/TRBV6-3	TRBJ1-2	NA	TGTGCCAGCAGTCGACAGGGTCGCAACTATGGCTACACCTTC	CASSRQGRNYGYTF
NA	15	TRBV15	TRBJ2-5	NA	TGTGCCACCAGCAGGGGCAGGGGTCGCGTGGAGACCCAGTACTTC	CATSRGRGRVETQYF
NA	16	TRBV6-1	TRBJ2-3	few	TGTGCCAGCAGTGAACGGGGCGGGGTCAGCACAGATACGCAGTATTTT	CASSERGGVSTDTQYF
TRBD1	14	TRBV6-5	TRBJ1-2	NA	TGTGCCAGCAGGAAACAGGGGGCTAACTATGGCTACACCTTC	CASRKQGANYGYTF
NA	14	TRBV6-6	TRBJ2-7	NA	TGTGCCAGCAGTTACGGGGCTTCACCCTACGAGCAGTACTTC	CASSYGASPYEQYF
TRBD2	16	TRBV3-1/TRBV3-2	TRBJ2-1	NA	TGTGCCAGCAGCCAAGATAGGCTAGCGGGGACCCCGTTGCAGTTCTTC	CASSQDRLAGTPLQFF
NA	14	TRBV19	TRBJ1-1	NA	TGTGCCAGTAGCCTCCAGGGAAGGCAGACTGAAGCTTTCTTT	CASSLQGRQTEAFF
TRBD2	16	TRBV19	TRBJ2-3	NA	TGTGCCAGTAGTATAAATTCGGCGGGAGTGGTAGATACGCAGTATTTT	CASSINSAGVVDTQYF
TRBD2	18	TRBV28	TRBJ2-1	once	TGTGCCAGCAGTCCTTTTAGAAGGGGACTAGCGGGAGCGGATGAGCAGTTCTTC	CASSPFRRGLAGADEQFF
NA	15	TRBV4-3	TRBJ1-4	NA	TGCGCCAGCAGCCAAGGCGAGTTAGCTAATGAAAAACTGTTTTTT	CASSQGELANEKLFF
TRBD1	13	TRBV10-2	TRBJ1-1	NA	TGCGCCAGCACCGACAGGGGATCCACTGAAGCTTTCTTT	CASTDRGSTEAFF
TRBD1	13	TRBV27	TRBJ1-2	NA	TGTGCCAGCAGCAGGGACAGTAACTATGGCTACACCTTC	CASSRDSNYGYTF
TRBD2	17	TRBV11-2	TRBJ2-3	once	TGTGCCAGCAGCCCCCGGACTAGCGGGGGGAGCGGGGATACGCAGTATTTT	CASSPRTSGGSGDTQYF
NA	15	TRBV19	TRBJ1-6	NA	TGTGCCAGTACCCCGACGGGGGTAGGTAATTCACCCCTCCACTTT	CASTPTGVGNSPLHF
TRBD1	13	TRBV28	TRBJ1-1	once	TGTGCCAGCAGTTTAAGGAGGGGGCCTGAAGCTTTCTTT	CASSLRRGPEAFF
NA	15	TRBV5-1	TRBJ1-3	NA	TGCGCCAGCAGCTTGGGTAGCGGCTCTGGAAACACCATATATTTT	CASSLGSGSGNTIYF
NA	14	TRBV5-4	TRBJ2-3	NA	TGTGCCAGCAGCCTGGGTCAGGGGTCTTATACGCAGTATTTT	CASSLGQGSYTQYF
TRBD1	13	TRBV7-9	TRBJ2-7	NA	TGTGCCAGCAGCTCTGACAGGGTATGGGAGCAGTACTTC	CASSSDRVWEQYF
NA	15	TRBV11-2	TRBJ2-2	NA	TGTGCCAGCAGCTTAGTGGGGGCTAACACCGGGGAGCTGTTTTTT	CASSLVGANTGELFF
NA	13	TRBV5-1	TRBJ2-7	NA	TGCGCCAGCAGCTTGGGTGGGCCGGACGAGCAGTACTTC	CASSLGGPDEQYF
NA	15	TRBV4-2	TRBJ1-6	NA	TGTGCCAGCAGCCCCACGGCTACAGGAAATTCACCCCTCCACTTT	CASSPTATGNSPLHF
TRBD2	15	TRBV6-5	TRBJ2-7	few	TGTGCCAGCAGTTACGGGGGAGGGCCGGACTACGAGCAGTACTTC	CASSYGGGPDYEQYF
TRBD1	19	TRBV7-2	TRBJ1-3	many	TGTGCCAGCAGCCTCAGAGCCGGGACAGGGCCCCTATCTGGAAACACCATATATTTT	CASSLRAGTGPLSGNTIYF
NA	16	TRBV6-5	TRBJ1-2	NA	TGTGCCAGCAGTTACTCGGCCAGGGTAGTTGCCTATGGCTACACCTTC	CASSYSARVVAYGYTF
NA	13	TRBV28	TRBJ1-2	NA	TGTGCCAGCAGTTTGGCTAGCCCCCCTGGCTACACCTTC	CASSLASPPGYTF
TRBD2	14	TRBV10-3	TRBJ2-1	NA	TGTGCCACGAGAGTAGCGGGAGGGGGGAATGAGCAGTTCTTC	CATRVAGGGNEQFF
NA	16	TRBV18	TRBJ2-3	NA	TGTGCCAGCTCACCACAGGGGGTCAGTGGCACAGATACGCAGTATTTT	CASSPQGVSGTDTQYF
NA	14	TRBV19	TRBJ1-1	NA	TGTGCCAGTAGTGACGGACAGAGGAACACTGAAGCTTTCTTT	CASSDGQRNTEAFF
TRBD1	15	TRBV7-8	TRBJ2-7	NA	TGTGCCAGCAGCCGAGGACAGGGGGGCGCCTACGAGCAGTACTTC	CASSRGQGGAYEQYF
NA	16	TRBV3-1/TRBV3-2	TRBJ1-3	NA	TGTGCCAGCAGCCAAACAGGGCGTTTCTCTGGAAACACCATATATTTT	CASSQTGRFSGNTIYF
NA	21	TRBV4-2	TRBJ2-2	NA	TGTGCCAGCAGCCAAGATCCCCTCGCGGGCCAGGGGAGGGTTAACACCGGGGAGCTGTTTTTT	CASSQDPLAGQGRVNTGELFF
NA	17	TRBV4-1	TRBJ1-2	NA	TGCGCCAGCAGCCAAGTCACGTTCCAGGGCGCTAACTATGGCTACACCTTC	CASSQVTFQGANYGYTF
TRBD2	16	TRBV3-1/TRBV3-2	TRBJ2-7	NA	TGTGCCAGCAGCCCTGGCGGAGGGGCGGGGGGATATGGGCAGTACTTC	CASSPGGGAGGYGQYF
NA	13	TRBV30	TRBJ2-7	few	TGTGCCTGGAACCGGGCAGGGGTGTACGAGCAGTACTTC	CAWNRAGVYEQYF
NA	15	TRBV9	TRBJ2-7	NA	TGTGCCAGCAGCGTCACCGCAGGGATCCCCTACGAGCAGTACTTC	CASSVTAGIPYEQYF
NA	15	TRBV10-3	TRBJ2-1	once	TGTGCCATCAACTTAGTTACGTTCTCCTACAATGAGCAGTTCTTC	CAINLVTFSYNEQFF
TRBD1	17	TRBV5-8	TRBJ2-3	once	TGTGCCAGCAGCTTGTTAGGGACAGCATTTGGCACAGATACGCAGTATTTT	CASSLLGTAFGTDTQYF
NA	14	TRBV3-1/TRBV3-2	TRBJ2-2	NA	TGTGCCAGCAGCCAGATTCTCAGAGACAGGGAGCTGTTTTTT	CASSQILRDRELFF
TRBD1	14	TRBV5-1	TRBJ1-4	NA	TGCGCCAGCAGCGCCGGGACAGGAAAGGAAAAACTGTTTTTT	CASSAGTGKEKLFF
NA	14	TRBV14	TRBJ2-1	NA	TGTGCCAGCAGCCGGGACTCCGTGAACAATGAGCAGTTCTTC	CASSRDSVNNEQFF
TRBD1	14	TRBV7-2	TRBJ1-5	NA	TGTGCCACCAGACAGGGGGATGGCAATCAGCCCCAGCATTTT	CATRQGDGNQPQHF
TRBD1	14	TRBV15	TRBJ2-5	NA	TGTGCCACCAGCAGAAACAGGGGGGTAGAGACCCAGTACTTC	CATSRNRGVETQYF
TRBD1	14	TRBV24-1	TRBJ2-5	once	TGTGCCACCAGTGTGGGGACAGGGCCGGAGACCCAGTACTTC	CATSVGTGPETQYF